The 2 T cell receptor beta chains below were found in one sample sequenced in a study of blood T cell repertoires in COVID-19. Produced via immunoSEQ multiplex PCR; TCRdb's table is partial and in-frame only. The sample includes some 200,000 clones, roughly nine tenths of them seen just once. The specimen sequenced was peripheral blood. The receptors stem from a man in his sixties with active or convalescent COVID-19.

The gene calls are TRBV2 and TRBJ2-7, with D possibly being TRBD1 (6 bases). The germline V gene has CDR1 SNHLY and CDR2 FYNNEI. The ends were cut back, 5 bases at V and 1 base at J, with 18 bases in the middle. The CDR3 length is 16 residues. The CDR3 coding sequence is TGTGCCAGCAGTCACCCCTTCAGGGGTCCTTCCTACGAGCAGTACTTC. It specifies CASSHPFRGPSYEQYF.

This chain connects TRBV2 to TRBJ1-6; D gene ambiguous. Germline V gene sequence: CDR1 SNHLY, CDR2 FYNNEI. Between the trimmed V and J ends, which lost 4 bases and 9 bases, there was a span of 10 bases. The CDR3 has 13 amino acids. The CDR3 spells CASSAVSGSPLHF. The CDR3 DNA is TGTGCCAGCAGTGCCGTATCCGGTTCACCCCTCCACTTT. The full variable domain, its missing parts supplied by reference TRBV2 and TRBJ1-6, is EPEVTQTPSHQVTQMGQEVILRCVPISNHLYFYWYRQILGQKVEFLVSFYNNEISEKSEIFDDQFSVERPDGSNFTLKIRSTKLEDSAMYFCASSAVSGSPLHFGNGTRLTVT.